Below are 17 T cell receptor beta chains sequenced from a single sample in a study of control samples from healthy donors and cancer patients. Libraries were prepared by immunoSEQ multiplex PCR; TCRdb keeps only in-frame clonotypes and omits some of them. The data show about 130,000 clones, just under 95% seen once. The sample taken for sequencing was blood. These receptor sequences come from a man aged 18 to 30 in good health.

V usage is TRBV5-1 and J usage is TRBJ2-7; no definite D call. Looked up from germline, CDR1 is SGHRS and CDR2 is YFSETQ. The CDR3 totals 11 residues. V was clipped by 4 bases and J by 1 base, with 3 bases between them. The CDR3 nucleotides read TGCGCCAGCAGCCCTTCCTACGAGCAGTACTTC. Translation gives CASSPSYEQYF.

By share, this clone counts as medium-sized. V gene TRBV7-9 combines with J gene TRBJ2-3, with 11 bases that match TRBD2. V lost 4 bases to trimming and J lost 2 bases; unmatched junction nucleotides: 11. Germline V CDR1 and CDR2: SEHNR, FQNEAQ (reference sequence). The CDR3 spans 18 residues. In DNA, the CDR3 is TGTGCCAGCAGCTCCACCAGGGTAGCGGGGGGGGACACAGATACGCAGTATTTT. Translating it yields CASSSTRVAGGDTDTQYF.

Of note for this clone: Other DNA sequences of this sample code for an identical CDR3. The chain employs TRBV12-3 or TRBV12-4 and TRBJ2-1; D is unresolved. The germline V and J ends were trimmed by 3 bases and 7 bases, with 4 bases remaining between them. This CDR3 is built from 11 residues. CDR3 coding DNA: TGTGCCAGCAGTTTTGGTAATGAGCAGTTCTTC. Residues: CASSFGNEQFF.

This chain joins TRBV6-2 or TRBV6-3 and TRBJ2-5; 13 bases are shared with TRBD2. The germline gives CDR1 MNHEY, CDR2 SVGEGT. This CDR3 comprises 18 residues. V gave up 6 bases and J gave up 2 bases; unmatched junction bases: 12. The CDR3 loop is CASSPRTSGGKRQETQYF. CDR3 nucleotide sequence: TGTGCCAGCAGCCCTAGGACTAGCGGGGGTAAAAGACAAGAGACCCAGTACTTC.

The gene calls are TRBV9 and TRBJ1-2; no clear D gene. V lost 3 bases and J 6 bases, leaving 12 bases between the germline ends. This CDR3 has 13 amino acids. The germline CDR1 and CDR2 sequences are SGDLS and YYNGEE. The CDR3 DNA sequence: TGTGCCAGCAGCGCCGGGGTTAGGGATGGCTACACCTTC. Translated, it gives CASSAGVRDGYTF.

V gene TRBV30 combines with J gene TRBJ1-3; D not certain. This CDR3 has 14 amino acids. V was shortened by 5 bases and J by 0 bases, with 11 bases between the two germline ends. The germline V gene encodes CDR1 GTSNPN and CDR2 SVGIG (reference sequence). The CDR3 protein is CAWGVGSSGNTIYF. As DNA, the CDR3 is TGTGCCTGGGGGGTGGGATCCTCTGGAAACACCATATATTTT.

V is TRBV11-2 and J is TRBJ2-3; unclear D gene. In germline, CDR1 is SGHAT, CDR2 FQNNGV. V lost 5 bases and J lost 0, with 9 bases in between. This CDR3 is 14 amino acids long. The chain's CDR3 is CASSAAYSTDTQYF. CDR3 nucleotides: TGTGCCAGCAGCGCAGCGTATAGCACAGATACGCAGTATTTT.

CDR3 sequence (DNA): TGCGCCAGCAGCTTGAGGCGGGGGACCCCCTACGAGCAGTACTTC. Translating gives CASSLRRGTPYEQYF. V gene TRBV5-1 combines with J gene TRBJ2-7; TRBD2 aligns across 7 bases. Germline V lookup: CDR1 SGHRS, CDR2 YFSETQ. This CDR3 spans 15 amino acids. V lost 1 base and J lost 2; bases outside the gene matches: 6.

V is TRBV3-1 (or the pseudogene TRBV3-2) and J is TRBJ1-2; no definite D call. Trimming shortened V by 1 base and J by 4 bases, and 10 bases separated the two germline ends. The CDR3 has 14 residues. Germline CDR1 is LGHDT and CDR2 is YNNKEL (reference sequence). The CDR3 nucleotides are TGTGCCAGCAGCCAAGTTGCCAGCAGCTATGGCTACACCTTC. As protein: CASSQVASSYGYTF.

This chain uses TRBV12-3 or TRBV12-4 with TRBJ1-1; D is uncertain. V was pared by 5 bases and J by 3 bases, with 10 bases between. The CDR3 covers 13 residues. This chain's CDR3 is CASSIVSYTEAFF. In nucleotides, the CDR3 is TGTGCCAGCAGTATCGTATCTTACACTGAAGCTTTCTTT.

The chain combines TRBV6-4 with TRBJ2-2, with D unresolved. Germline V CDR1 and CDR2: MRHNA, SNTAGT. Deletions cut 5 bases from V and 5 bases from J, with 9 bases between. The CDR3 spans 13 residues. The CDR3 DNA reads as TGTGCCAGCAGTCAGTCAGCTACCGGGGAGCTGTTTTTT. It codes for CASSQSATGELFF.

This clone has just one count. The rearrangement uses TRBV9 and TRBJ2-5; D is undetermined. Trimming pared 4 bases from V and 2 bases from J, leaving 12 bases between. The germline V gene has CDR1 SGDLS and CDR2 YYNGEE. CDR3 size: 14 residues. CDR3 DNA sequence: TGTGCCAGCAGCCCAACCCTAGGGCAAGAGACCCAGTACTTC. It specifies CASSPTLGQETQYF.

The chain links TRBV5-1 to TRBJ1-5, with D perhaps TRBD1 (6 bases). Germline V gene sequence: CDR1 SGHRS, CDR2 YFSETQ. V lost 7 bases and J lost 0, with 14 bases in between. The CDR3 loop spans 15 amino acids. The CDR3: CASPGSGVSNQPQHF. CDR3 DNA sequence: TGCGCCAGCCCGGGTTCAGGGGTTAGCAATCAGCCCCAGCATTTT.

The chain recombines TRBV7-6 with TRBJ1-6; D uncertain. The CDR3 is 19 residues long. The V gene's germline CDR1 is SGHVS and CDR2 FNYEAQ. Trimming took off 1 base at V and 0 bases at J, with 16 bases between the two ends. Written as DNA, the CDR3 is TGTGCCAGCAGCTTAGGGGCGGCCGGCGTAAGCTCCTATAATTCACCCCTCCACTTT. It translates to CASSLGAAGVSSYNSPLHF.

The rearrangement joins TRBV7-2 to TRBJ1-5; D is unresolved. This CDR3 spans 18 amino acids. Trimming removed 1 base at V and 4 bases at J, with 20 bases between. Germline V gene lookup returns CDR1 SGHTA and CDR2 FQGNSA. For the CDR3, the DNA is TGTGCCAGCAGCTTAGGGGCGGAATATAACTATGCGAATCAGCCCCAGCATTTT. Translating gives CASSLGAEYNYANQPQHF.

J is TRBJ2-5 and V is TRBV6-5; TRBD2 agrees at 8 bases. The CDR3 length is 14 residues. V was pared by 6 bases and J by 5 bases, with 8 bases of the junction left unmatched. Per the germline V gene, CDR1 is MNHEY and CDR2 is SVGAGI. CDR3 sequence: CASRRTSRSETQYF. In nucleotides, the CDR3 is TGTGCCAGCAGAAGGACTAGCCGGAGTGAGACCCAGTACTTC.

The chain links TRBV5-1 to TRBJ2-1; the match to TRBD2 covers 11 bases. Germline lookup yields CDR1 SGHRS and CDR2 YFSETQ. This CDR3 is built from 15 residues. Unmatched junction bases numbered 4, after V lost 3 bases and J lost 5 bases. DNA for the CDR3: TGCGCCAGCAGCTACGGACTAGCGGGTAACAATGAGCAGTTCTTC. It yields the protein CASSYGLAGNNEQFF.